The entry below gives a single T cell receptor beta chain sequence along with its context. Profiled with immunoSEQ multiplex PCR; TCRdb holds only in-frame clones, not every one. The repertoire holds 200,000 to 300,000 clones, with approximately 90% as singletons. The source of the sample is a study of blood T cell repertoires in COVID-19. Study-wide context: Collection of acute and convalescent COVID-19 samples took place in the United States, Italy and Spain.

Trimming pared 5 bases from V and 4 bases from J, leaving 15 bases between. The V gene's germline CDR1 is SGHVS and CDR2 FQNEAQ. The CDR3 consists of 14 residues. The V and J genes are TRBV7-8 and TRBJ2-7; no clear D gene. The receptor comes from a man in his fifties or sixties who had recovered from COVID-19. The sequencing input was peripheral blood. The CDR3 reads CASSPFDSRYEQYF. As DNA, the CDR3 is TGTGCCAGCAGCCCCTTCGATTCGCGTTACGAGCAGTACTTC.